These 14 T cell receptor beta chains came from one sample sequenced in a study of cytomegalovirus exposure and HLA in healthy donors. PCR was performed using 60 Vbeta and 13 Jbeta primers. Profiling relied on immunoSEQ multiplex PCR, and the TCRdb table lists in-frame clones only, not all of them. The data show roughly 130,000 clones, roughly 80% seen once. Sequenced sample: PBMCs. The receptors here all came from a girl between 2 and 10 years old in good health and CMV-seronegative.

The genes are TRBV15 and TRBJ2-2; D call uncertain. The V and J ends lost 1 base and 3 bases respectively, with 6 bases between them. This CDR3 is built from 14 residues. The germline V gene encodes CDR1 LNHNV and CDR2 YYDKDF (reference sequence). The chain's CDR3 is CATSRVSDTGELFF. DNA of the CDR3: TGTGCCACCAGCAGAGTTAGTGACACCGGGGAGCTGTTTTTT.

On this clone itself: A junction boundary mismatches the germline segment, possibly from a read error. The V call is TRBV7-2, the J call TRBJ1-4, with TRBD1 matching 7 bases. This CDR3 region has 15 residues. The germline V gene has CDR1 SGHTA and CDR2 FQGNSA. The CDR3 DNA reads as TGTGCCAGCAGTTTAGATGTACAGGGGCGTGAAAAACTGTTTTTT. Its translation: CASSLDVQGREKLFF.

This rearrangement joins TRBV5-8 to TRBJ1-1, with D maybe TRBD1 (6 bases). V lost 4 bases and J lost 7, with 23 bases in between. The CDR3 is 16 residues long. Looked up from germline, CDR1 is SGHTS and CDR2 is YDEGEE. CDR3 DNA sequence: TGTGCCAGCAGCCATGGACAGACCTCAAAGTCGGGTGAAGCTTTCTTT. It specifies CASSHGQTSKSGEAFF.

CDR3 DNA: TGTGCCAGTAGTAGGAGGACGGACTCCCCCTCTGGGGCCAACGTCCTGACTTTC. This sequence encodes CASSRRTDSPSGANVLTF. The J gene is TRBJ2-6, the V gene TRBV19, with D perhaps TRBD2 (5 bases). Germline CDR1 and CDR2: LNHDA and SQIVND (reference sequence). The CDR3 has 18 residues. Trimming removed 4 bases at V and 0 bases at J, with 16 bases between.

This clone was found once. The chain couples TRBV29-1 to TRBJ2-1; tentatively, D is TRBD2 (5 bases). This CDR3 has 13 amino acids. V was cut by 2 bases and J by 7 bases, with 12 bases left in between. Germline lookup yields CDR1 SQVTM and CDR2 ANQGSEA. In DNA, the CDR3 is TGCAGCGTTGAATCTGGTCTAGCAAATGAGCAGTTCTTC. The encoded protein is CSVESGLANEQFF.

V gene TRBV30 combines with J gene TRBJ2-1; D is possibly TRBD2 (6 bases). Trimming shortened V by 2 bases and J by 4 bases, and 12 bases separated the two germline ends. The CDR3 contains 14 residues. Germline V CDR1 and CDR2: GTSNPN, SVGIG (reference sequence). CDR3 sequence: CAWSQGGLYNEQFF. The CDR3 bases are TGTGCCTGGAGTCAGGGAGGTCTATACAATGAGCAGTTCTTC.

The rearrangement uses TRBV19 and TRBJ1-5; no clear D gene. CDR1 is LNHDA and CDR2 is SQIVND in the germline V gene (reference sequence). CDR3 size: 13 residues. V dropped 3 bases and J dropped 5 bases, with 8 bases sitting between them. CDR3 protein: CASSIGRDQPQHF. DNA for the CDR3: TGTGCCAGTAGTATTGGGAGAGATCAGCCCCAGCATTTT.

This clone showed up just a few times. The chain employs TRBV29-1 and TRBJ2-3, with TRBD1 as a possible D gene (5 bases). Trimming took off 4 bases at V and 2 bases at J, with 10 bases between the two ends. The CDR3 has 13 residues. Germline V gene lookup returns CDR1 SQVTM and CDR2 ANQGSEA. CDR3 DNA sequence: TGCAGCGTTGGGGGCGGCAACACAGATACGCAGTATTTT. Translating it yields CSVGGGNTDTQYF.

The CDR3 spells CASREGQGTQPQHF. The CDR3 DNA reads TGCGCCAGCAGGGAAGGACAGGGGACACAGCCCCAGCATTTT. This rearrangement joins TRBV5-1 to TRBJ1-5, with 9 bases matching TRBD1. The germline V gene encodes CDR1 SGHRS and CDR2 YFSETQ. Unmatched junction bases numbered 7, after V lost 5 bases and J lost 7 bases. CDR3 length: 14 amino acids.

CDR3: CASSPSVQGATEAFF. The CDR3 DNA is TGTGCCAGCAGTCCCTCCGTTCAGGGGGCCACTGAAGCTTTCTTT. The chain links TRBV27 to TRBJ1-1; 8 bases are shared with TRBD1. The V gene end was trimmed by 5 bases and the J gene end by 4 bases; junction bases not matched to a gene: 9. The CDR3 extends over 15 amino acids. The germline V gene has CDR1 MNHEY and CDR2 SMNVEV (reference sequence).

The rearrangement joins TRBV18 to TRBJ2-3; D may be TRBD1 (6 bases). The V gene's germline CDR1 is KGHSH and CDR2 LQKENI. The CDR3 has 13 amino acids. V lost 6 bases and J lost 8, with 15 bases in between. The CDR3 reads CASSADSLGTQYF. The CDR3 DNA sequence: TGTGCCAGCTCCGCGGACAGCCTCGGTACGCAGTATTTT.

The chain recombines TRBV18 with TRBJ1-6, with D tentatively TRBD1 (6 bases). The CDR3 has 16 amino acids. The germline CDR1 and CDR2 sequences are KGHSH and LQKENI. With 4 bases removed from V and 5 bases from J, the gap between germline ends came to 15 bases. The CDR3 bases are TGTGCCAGCTCACTAAGACCCAAGGGGGATAATTCACCCCTCCACTTT. Its protein product is CASSLRPKGDNSPLHF.

The chain carries TRBV2 and TRBJ2-7; TRBD1 matches at 7 bases. The CDR3 spans 12 residues. V lost 6 bases and J lost 4; bases outside the gene matches: 3. The germline CDR1 and CDR2 sequences are SNHLY and FYNNEI. For the CDR3, the DNA is TGTGCCAGCAGAGAACAGGGGTACGAGCAGTACTTC. Its translation: CASREQGYEQYF.

The J gene is TRBJ1-2, the V gene TRBV1; the D segment call TRBD1 is taken from the table without a DNA check. TRBV1 is classified as a pseudogene. The CDR3 totals 18 residues. Here the CDR3 DNA reads TGCACCAGCAGCCAATCCCATCTCGGACAGGAGAAAAACTATGGCTACACCTTC. This encodes CTSSQSHLGQEKNYGYTF.